Listed below are T cell receptor beta chains from one sample, sequenced in a study of T-cell reconstitution after alpha-beta-depleted transplantation in children. TCRdb independently ran MiXCR on the PCR reads; one entry per CDR3 protein. The data show over 200,000 distinct CDR3 sequences, under 13% seen once. Sequenced material: PBMCs, taken before TCRalphabeta/CD19-depleted stem cell transplant. The receptors come from a child less than two years old with acute myeloid leukemia, due to receive a stem cell transplant. Both conserved end residues are part of each CDR3. A D gene is named only where the DNA matches it firmly. Size is stated for part of the rows, as once, few or many counts, or as a class when the clone is expanded.

TRBV12-3/TRBV12-4	TRBD2	TRBJ2-1	many	CASSFLVGGRGVYNEQFF	TGTGCCAGCAGTTTTTTGGTTGGTGGGAGGGGAGTCTACAATGAGCAGTTCTTC
TRBV5-6	-	TRBJ1-1	many	CASSFGGLFPNTEAFF	TGTGCCAGCAGCTTTGGCGGCCTATTTCCGAACACTGAAGCTTTCTTT
TRBV5-1	-	TRBJ2-1	-	CASRFRGVPLSHNEQFF	TGCGCCAGCAGGTTCAGGGGCGTCCCCCTCTCCCACAATGAGCAGTTCTTC
TRBV5-1	-	TRBJ1-4	many	CASHRTDRLDEKLFF	TGCGCCAGCCACAGAACCGACAGGTTGGATGAAAAACTGTTTTTT
TRBV11-2	TRBD1	TRBJ1-2	many	CASSLDRALVSYGYTF	TGTGCCAGCAGCTTGGACAGGGCCCTGGTATCCTATGGCTACACCTTC
TRBV18	-	TRBJ1-5	-	CASSPKGDQPQQF	TGTGCCAGCTCACCAAAGGGTGATCAGCCCCAGCAATTT
TRBV5-1	TRBD1	TRBJ2-2	-	CASSSRQGSNTGELFF	TGCGCCAGCAGCTCCCGACAGGGCTCAAACACCGGGGAGCTGTTTTTT
TRBV6-1	-	TRBJ2-3	many	CASSAGGQRTDTQYF	TGTGCCAGCAGTGCCGGGGGACAGCGCACAGATACGCAGTATTTT
TRBV4-3	TRBD1	TRBJ1-4	-	CASSQDPRGGGVKKLFF	TGCGCCAGCAGCCAAGATCCCAGGGGGGGGGGCGTGAAAAAACTGTTTTTT
TRBV20-1	TRBD2	TRBJ2-1	many	CSARVLAGGTLNEQFF	TGCAGTGCTAGAGTTCTAGCGGGCGGGACCCTCAATGAGCAGTTCTTC
TRBV5-1	-	TRBJ2-1	many	CASSSVGEQFF	TGCGCCAGCAGCTCGGTCGGGGAGCAGTTCTTC
TRBV7-9	-	TRBJ2-2	many	CASSSQPGELFF	TGTGCCAGCAGCTCCCAACCCGGAGAGCTGTTTTTT
TRBV7-2	-	TRBJ2-7	-	CASSLDNSYEQHF	TGTGCCAGCAGCTTAGACAACTCCTACGAGCAGCACTTC
TRBV28	-	TRBJ2-1	-	CASSLTEDEQFF	TGTGCCAGCAGTCTCACAGAGGATGAGCAGTTCTTC
TRBV7-2	TRBD1	TRBJ2-7	many	CASSIGTGGYEQYF	TGTGCCAGCAGCATCGGGACAGGGGGCTACGAGCAGTACTTC
TRBV6-5	TRBD2	TRBJ2-1	many	CASRREGSNEQFF	TGTGCCAGCAGGCGGGAGGGATCCAATGAGCAGTTCTTC
TRBV6-1	-	TRBJ2-2	many	CASLRTNTGELFF	TGTGCCAGCTTACGAACGAACACCGGGGAGCTGTTTTTT
TRBV2	TRBD1	TRBJ2-1	many	CTTFRGRTDNEQFF	TGTACAACCTTCAGGGGGCGAACCGACAATGAGCAGTTCTTC
TRBV28	-	TRBJ2-1	many	CASSFNFGRNEQFF	TGTGCCAGCAGTTTCAACTTCGGGCGCAATGAGCAGTTCTTC
TRBV6-5	-	TRBJ1-5	-	CASSYEAGSQPQHF	TGTGCCAGCAGTTACGAGGCAGGGAGTCAGCCCCAGCATTTT
TRBV12-3/TRBV12-4	TRBD2	TRBJ2-1	many	CASMKAGVMDEQFF	TGTGCCAGCATGAAAGCGGGAGTAATGGATGAGCAGTTCTTC
TRBV3-1	-	TRBJ2-5	many	CASSQDPLTPQYF	TGTGCCAGCAGCCAAGACCCTCTAACTCCCCAGTACTTC
TRBV27	TRBD2	TRBJ2-7	many	CASSGTSGDEQYF	TGTGCCAGCAGCGGGACTAGCGGGGACGAGCAGTACTTC
TRBV24-1	TRBD1	TRBJ1-1	many	CATSGGAGDAFF	TGTGCCACGTCAGGGGGCGCAGGAGATGCTTTCTTT
TRBV7-2	-	TRBJ2-2	-	CASSRGTTGELFF	TGTGCCAGCAGCAGGGGGACCACCGGGGAGCTGTTTTTT
TRBV7-6	-	TRBJ2-3	many	CASSPGRDTQYF	TGTGCCAGCAGCCCAGGCCGAGATACGCAGTATTTT
TRBV29-1	-	TRBJ1-1	-	CSVRRESTEAFF	TGCAGCGTACGAAGGGAGAGCACTGAAGCTTTCTTT
TRBV2	-	TRBJ2-2	few	CAAQEGSNTGELFF	TGTGCCGCCCAGGAGGGTTCGAACACCGGGGAGCTGTTTTTT
TRBV5-1	-	TRBJ2-2	many	CASRGPTGELFF	TGCGCCAGCAGAGGACCTACCGGGGAGCTGTTTTTT
TRBV12-3/TRBV12-4	-	TRBJ1-2	many	CASSLAGTGVTYGYTF	TGTGCCAGCAGTTTAGCGGGAACAGGAGTGACCTATGGCTACACCTTC
TRBV3-1	-	TRBJ2-1	many	CASSRDYSYNEQFF	TGTGCCAGCAGCCGGGATTACTCCTACAATGAGCAGTTCTTC
TRBV4-2	TRBD1	TRBJ2-1	many	CASSQGQGHNEQFF	TGTGCCAGCAGCCAGGGACAGGGCCACAATGAGCAGTTCTTC
TRBV7-9	TRBD2	TRBJ2-1	-	CASSFGGGIPEQFF	TGTGCCAGCAGCTTCGGCGGGGGAATACCTGAGCAGTTCTTC
TRBV7-9	-	TRBJ1-1	many	CASSLQGHTEAFF	TGTGCCAGCAGCTTACAGGGGCACACTGAAGCTTTCTTT
TRBV5-5	-	TRBJ2-3	many	CASSPADLTDTQYF	TGTGCCAGCAGCCCGGCGGATCTCACAGATACGCAGTATTTT
TRBV10-3	TRBD1	TRBJ1-1	many	CAITPGGYTEAFF	TGTGCCATCACCCCAGGGGGGTACACTGAAGCTTTCTTT
TRBV20-1	-	TRBJ1-2	many	CSARVAGPGYGYTF	TGCAGTGCTAGAGTCGCGGGGCCGGGCTATGGCTACACCTTC